The 21 T cell receptor beta chains below were found in one sample sequenced in a study of Ad26.COV2.S vaccination and SARS-CoV-2 variants (dated by TCRdb to about 2021). In the paper's terms, the treatment or condition label means: 19 received Ad26.COV2.S at low or high dose, single or two shots; about 5 received placebo; per-sample allocation not given. For vaccine and placebo recipients, the sequenced repertoires came from samples collected on day 63 after the first injection. The library was prepared using the immunoSEQ multiplex PCR assay. The immuneACCESS repertoire file appears here via TCRdb, limited to in-frame rearrangements. These files lack a portion of the clones; in checked studies, under half of the deficit traces to unresolved V genes, and the cause of the others is not known. The sample records 500,000 or so clones, 70% to 90% of which are singletons. The top ten constitute about 13% of the sample.

The sequencing here drew on peripheral blood, taken in a trial of Ad26.COV2.S vaccine versus placebo. These receptors all stem from a person aged 18-60 years who received the Ad26.COV2.S COVID-19 vaccine or a placebo.

This sequence joins TRBV4-1 and TRBJ1-2, with D perhaps TRBD1 (5 bases). Germline CDR1 is MGHRA and CDR2 is YSYEKL. CDR3 size: 16 residues. V was trimmed by 1 base and J by 5 bases, leaving 17 bases between them. In nucleotides, the CDR3 is TGCGCCAGCAGCCAAGGTCTTGCCCCCGGGGGTTATGGCTACACCTTC. This translates into CASSQGLAPGGYGYTF.

The rearrangement links TRBV21-1 to TRBJ2-3; TRBD1 is the table's D call and was not checked against the DNA. TRBV21-1 is shown as a pseudogene. This CDR3 contains 19 residues. CDR3 region: CASSHLGLLRSPRTDTQYF. DNA for the CDR3: TGTGCCAGCAGCCATTTGGGGCTACTTAGGTCCCCACGCACAGATACGCAGTATTTT.

This chain links TRBV25-1 with TRBJ1-2; maybe TRBD1 (5 bases). The CDR3 spans 15 residues. CDR1 MGHDK and CDR2 SYGVNS come from the germline V gene. The ends were cut back, 1 base at V and 7 bases at J, with 16 bases in the middle. This CDR3 is CASSEWGTGTFGYTF. CDR3 nucleotide sequence: TGTGCCAGCAGTGAATGGGGGACCGGGACCTTTGGCTACACCTTC.

The gene calls are TRBV11-3 and TRBJ2-5; 7 nucleotides match TRBD1. The CDR3 consists of 16 residues. V gave up 0 bases and J gave up 5 bases; unmatched junction bases: 9. Germline CDR1 reads SGHNT; CDR2 reads YENEEA. Here the CDR3 reads CASSLDSTGLIETQYF. Written as DNA, the CDR3 is TGTGCCAGCAGCTTAGACTCGACAGGGCTGATCGAGACCCAGTACTTC.

The rearrangement uses TRBV5-1 and TRBJ2-7, with 7 nucleotides matching TRBD1. Germline assignment: CDR1 SGHRS and CDR2 YFSETQ. This CDR3 spans 14 amino acids. Trimming cost V 4 bases and J 4 bases; bases outside gene matches: 8. The CDR3 here is CASSIDRETYEQYF. CDR3 sequence (DNA): TGCGCCAGCAGCATAGACAGGGAGACTTACGAGCAGTACTTC.

This sequence joins TRBV30 and TRBJ1-2; D unresolved. Germline-derived CDR1 and CDR2 are GTSNPN and SVGIG (reference sequence). Deletions cut 5 bases from V and 1 base from J, with 8 bases between. The CDR3 spans 12 residues. For the CDR3, the DNA is TGTGCCTGGGCGGAGGGTAACTATGGCTACACCTTC. Protein: CAWAEGNYGYTF.

The chain joins TRBV5-4 to TRBJ2-7; TRBD2 aligns across 12 bases. Trimming took 0 bases from V and 7 from J; bases not matched to a gene: 2. The CDR3 length is 14 residues. Germline V CDR1 and CDR2: SGHNT, YYREEE (reference sequence). The CDR3 nucleotides read TGTGCCAGCAGCTTGGCTAGCGGGAGGGGTGAGCAGTACTTC. Amino acids: CASSLASGRGEQYF.

This clone came up once. This sequence joins TRBV5-4 and TRBJ1-1, with unresolved D. CDR1 is SGHNT, CDR2 YYREEE, per germline (reference sequence). CDR3 length: 15 amino acids. Trimming left V 1 base short and J 1 base short, with 11 bases between. The CDR3 nucleotides are TGTGCCAGCAGCTTGTATTTTGAGACGAACACTGAAGCTTTCTTT. This gives the protein CASSLYFETNTEAFF.

The chain recombines TRBV1 with TRBJ1-4. TRBV1 constitutes a pseudogene. The CDR3 has 20 residues. DNA of the CDR3: TGCACCAGCAGCCTAGATAAAATCCGGGGAAGGAGGGGAACTAATGAAAAACTGTTTTTT. Translated, it gives CTSSLDKIRGRRGTNEKLFF.

This chain links TRBV7-9 with TRBJ2-7, with 11 bases lining up with TRBD2. This CDR3 is built from 15 residues. V lost 4 bases, J lost 0 bases, and 2 bases stayed unmatched. Germline CDR1 reads SEHNR; CDR2 reads FQNEAQ (reference sequence). The CDR3 nucleotides read TGTGCCAGCAGCTCTAGCGGGAGGTTCTCCTACGAGCAGTACTTC. Amino acid sequence: CASSSSGRFSYEQYF.

The chain links TRBV28 to TRBJ1-1, with D unresolved. Germline V gives CDR1 MDHEN, CDR2 SYDVKM. Trimming removed 4 bases at V and 6 bases at J, with 9 bases between. The CDR3 contains 12 residues. The CDR3 is CASSSVRAEAFF. The CDR3 DNA follows: TGTGCCAGCAGTTCCGTTCGCGCTGAAGCTTTCTTT.

The chain couples TRBV7-3 to TRBJ2-1, with 11 bases fitting TRBD2. V trimming: 9 bases; J trimming: 3 bases; junction bases outside the gene matches: 4. The CDR3 extends over 14 amino acids. CDR1 SGHTA and CDR2 FQGTGA come from the germline V gene. The CDR3 nucleotides read TGTGCCAGTTCTAGCGGGAGGCACTACAATGAGCAGTTCTTC. It yields the protein CASSSGRHYNEQFF.

This sequence joins TRBV6-5 and TRBJ1-1; D ambiguous. CDR1 is MNHEY, CDR2 SVGAGI, per germline. V was cut by 0 bases and J by 1 base, with 6 bases left in between. CDR3 size: 14 residues. Here the CDR3 DNA reads TGTGCCAGCAGTTACTCGTCTAGGAACACTGAAGCTTTCTTT. This codes for CASSYSSRNTEAFF.

V gene TRBV7-2 combines with J gene TRBJ2-7; 7 bases align to TRBD2. The CDR3 totals 15 residues. CDR1 is SGHTA, CDR2 FQGNSA, per germline. The V gene end was trimmed by 4 bases and the J gene end by 4 bases; junction bases not matched to a gene: 10. This CDR3 reads CASSSQPGGAYEQYF. As DNA, the CDR3 is TGTGCCAGCAGCTCCCAGCCGGGAGGCGCGTACGAGCAGTACTTC. The whole variable domain, remainder taken from reference TRBV7-2 and TRBJ2-7, is GAGVSQSPSNKVTEKGKDVELRCDPISGHTALYWYRQSLGQGLEFLIYFQGNSAPDKSGLPSDRFSAERTGGSVSTLTIQRTQQEDSAVYLCASSSQPGGAYEQYFGPGTRLTVT.

The V and J genes are TRBV19 and TRBJ1-3, with 8 bases identical to TRBD1. Germline V CDR1 and CDR2: LNHDA, SQIVND (reference sequence). The CDR3 consists of 17 residues. V gave up 5 bases and J gave up 4 bases; unmatched junction bases: 13. CDR3 loop: CASSFLGQGVEGNTIYF. CDR3 in DNA: TGTGCCAGTAGTTTCCTTGGACAGGGTGTAGAAGGAAACACCATATATTTT. The full variable domain, completed using reference TRBV19 and TRBJ1-3, is DGGITQSPKYLFRKEGQNVTLSCEQNLNHDAMYWYRQDPGQGLRLIYYSQIVNDFQKGDIAEGYSVSREKKESFPLTVTSAQKNPTAFYLCASSFLGQGVEGNTIYFGEGSWLTVV.

Turning to this clone: The sample carries other DNA sequences with the same CDR3. The J gene is TRBJ1-1, the V gene TRBV19; D not resolved. CDR1 is LNHDA and CDR2 is SQIVND in the germline V gene (reference sequence). The V gene lost 4 bases and the J gene lost 1 base, with 7 bases spanning the gap. The CDR3 sequence is 13 residues long. The CDR3 here is CASSTKRNTEAFF. The CDR3 coding sequence is TGTGCCAGTAGTACCAAGCGGAACACTGAAGCTTTCTTT.

The chain uses TRBV5-1 and TRBJ2-1, with 13 bases that match TRBD2. CDR1 SGHRS and CDR2 YFSETQ come from the germline V gene. Trimming at V came to 0 bases and at J to 10 bases, leaving 7 bases not matched to a gene. The CDR3 has 16 residues. The CDR3 is CASSLGTSGRAGEQFF. CDR3 coding DNA: TGCGCCAGCAGCTTGGGAACTAGCGGGAGGGCCGGGGAGCAGTTCTTC.

V gene TRBV5-1 combines with J gene TRBJ2-2, with D perhaps being TRBD1 or TRBD2 (6 bases each). V lost 4 bases to trimming and J lost 1 base, with 11 bases between them. The germline gives CDR1 SGHRS, CDR2 YFSETQ. This CDR3 is 15 amino acids long. CDR3 bases: TGCGCCAGCAGCCCACAGGGAGGGAACACCGGGGAGCTGTTTTTT. Its translation: CASSPQGGNTGELFF.

The V call is TRBV6-5, the J call TRBJ1-2, with D perhaps TRBD1 (5 bases). V shed 0 bases and J shed 4 bases, with 9 bases lying between them. Looked up from germline, CDR1 is MNHEY and CDR2 is SVGAGI. This CDR3 has 14 amino acids. This chain's CDR3 is CASSYSTVPYGYTF. The DNA of the CDR3 is TGTGCCAGCAGTTACTCGACAGTCCCCTATGGCTACACCTTC.

The rearrangement joins TRBV19 to TRBJ2-5, with 10 bases identical to TRBD1. Trimming took 5 bases from V and 6 from J; bases not matched to a gene: 9. This CDR3 has 15 amino acids. Germline-derived CDR1 and CDR2 are LNHDA and SQIVND (reference sequence). The CDR3 sequence is CASSAGQGPAQTQYF. The DNA for the CDR3 is TGTGCCAGTAGTGCGGGACAGGGGCCCGCCCAGACCCAGTACTTC.

This clone was seen only a few times. This chain uses TRBV28 with TRBJ1-1, with D possibly matching TRBD1 (6 bases). Germline V lookup: CDR1 MDHEN, CDR2 SYDVKM. The V gene lost 8 bases and the J gene lost 4 bases, with 17 bases spanning the gap. The CDR3 has 14 amino acids. The CDR3 here is CASRPGAVGTEAFF. In DNA form, the CDR3 reads TGTGCCAGCCGCCCGGGGGCCGTGGGCACTGAAGCTTTCTTT.